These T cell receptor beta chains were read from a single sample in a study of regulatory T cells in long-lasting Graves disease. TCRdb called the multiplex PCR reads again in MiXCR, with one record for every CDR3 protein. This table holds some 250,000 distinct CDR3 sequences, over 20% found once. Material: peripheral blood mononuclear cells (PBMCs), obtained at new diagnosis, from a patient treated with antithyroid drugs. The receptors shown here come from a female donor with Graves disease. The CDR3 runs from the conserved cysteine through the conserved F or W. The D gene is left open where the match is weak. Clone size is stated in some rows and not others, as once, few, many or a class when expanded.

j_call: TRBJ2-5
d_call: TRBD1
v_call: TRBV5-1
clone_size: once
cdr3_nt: TGCGCCAGCAGCTTGACCGAATCAGGGGGCGGGGAGACCCAGTACTTC
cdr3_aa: CASSLTESGGGETQYF

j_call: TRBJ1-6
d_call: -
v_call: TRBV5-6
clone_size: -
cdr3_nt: TGTGCCAGCAGCTTCGGGAGGGCCGTCAATTCACCCCTCCACTTT
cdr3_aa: CASSFGRAVNSPLHF

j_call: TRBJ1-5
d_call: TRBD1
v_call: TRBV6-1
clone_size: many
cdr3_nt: TGTGCCAGCAGTGAAGCGCTCGGGACAGGGTATCAGCCCCAGCATTTT
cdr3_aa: CASSEALGTGYQPQHF

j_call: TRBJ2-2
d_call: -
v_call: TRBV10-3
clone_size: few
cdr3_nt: TGTGCCATCAGTGAAGGGCAGGCCGGGGAGCTGTTTTTT
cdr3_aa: CAISEGQAGELFF

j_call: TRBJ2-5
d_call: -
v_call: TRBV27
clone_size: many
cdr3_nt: TGTGCCAGCAGTCGGTTGATGAGTTTGGAGACCCAGTACTTC
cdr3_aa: CASSRLMSLETQYF

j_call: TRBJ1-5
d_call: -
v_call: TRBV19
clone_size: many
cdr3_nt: TGTGCCAGTAGTATTGTACGGAATAGCAATCAGCCCCAGCATTTT
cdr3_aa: CASSIVRNSNQPQHF

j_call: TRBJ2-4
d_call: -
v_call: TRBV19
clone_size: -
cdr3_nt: TGTGCCAGTAGTTTACTTACAGGGAGTTCAGCCAAAAACATTCAGTACTTC
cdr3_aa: CASSLLTGSSAKNIQYF

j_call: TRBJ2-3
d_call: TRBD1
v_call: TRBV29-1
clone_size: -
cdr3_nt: TGCAGCGTTCGGACAGGGAGTACAGATACGCAGTATTTT
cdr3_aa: CSVRTGSTDTQYF

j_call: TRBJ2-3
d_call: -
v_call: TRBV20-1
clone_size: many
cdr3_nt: TGCAGTTCAAGGGGCGGCACAGATACGCAGTATTTT
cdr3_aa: CSSRGGTDTQYF

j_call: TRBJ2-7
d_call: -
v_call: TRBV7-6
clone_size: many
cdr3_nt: TGTGCCAGCAGCTTGGCCTCACTTTACGAGCAGTACTTC
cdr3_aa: CASSLASLYEQYF

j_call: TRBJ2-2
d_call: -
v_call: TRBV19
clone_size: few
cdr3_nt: TGTGCCAGTAAAGGAGGCCCCAACACCGGGGAGCTGTTTTTT
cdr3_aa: CASKGGPNTGELFF

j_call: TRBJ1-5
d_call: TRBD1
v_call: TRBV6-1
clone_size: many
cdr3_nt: TGTGCCAGCCGAGGACCGGACAGGATCCAGCCCCAGCATTTT
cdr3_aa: CASRGPDRIQPQHF

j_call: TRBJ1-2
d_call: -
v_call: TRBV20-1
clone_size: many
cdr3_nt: TGCAGTGCTAGTCCGGGCCTCGAAACCAAGGGCTACACCTTC
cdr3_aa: CSASPGLETKGYTF

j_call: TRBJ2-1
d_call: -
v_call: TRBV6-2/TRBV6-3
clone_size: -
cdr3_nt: TGTGCCAGCAGTCCTAGCTTCAATGAGCAGTTCTTC
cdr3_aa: CASSPSFNEQFF

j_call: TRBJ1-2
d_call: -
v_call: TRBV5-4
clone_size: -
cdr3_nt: TGTGCCACCGAACGGGGCGGGGGTTATGGCTACACCTTC
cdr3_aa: CATERGGGYGYTF

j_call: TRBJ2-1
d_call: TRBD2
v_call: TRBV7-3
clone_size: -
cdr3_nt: TGTGCCAGCAGCCTAGTAGCGGGGGGGAGGGATGAGCAGTTCTTC
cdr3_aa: CASSLVAGGRDEQFF

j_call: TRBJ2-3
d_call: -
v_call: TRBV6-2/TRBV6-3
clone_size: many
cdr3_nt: TGTGCCAGCCAAAGGACGATGGATACGCAGTATTTT
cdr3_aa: CASQRTMDTQYF

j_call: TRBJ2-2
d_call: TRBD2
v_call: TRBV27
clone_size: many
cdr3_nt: TGTGCCAGCCACCGGGGACTAGCGGCTGTCGGGGAGCTGTTTTTT
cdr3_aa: CASHRGLAAVGELFF

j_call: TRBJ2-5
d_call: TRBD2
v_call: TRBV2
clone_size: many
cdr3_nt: TGTGCCAGCACCATGAGGTCTAGCGGGGAGGCCCAGTACTTC
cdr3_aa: CASTMRSSGEAQYF

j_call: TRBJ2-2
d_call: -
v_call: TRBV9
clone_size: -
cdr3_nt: TGTGCCAGCAGCGTAGAAAGCTACGGGTACACCGGGGAGCTGTTTTTT
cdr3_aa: CASSVESYGYTGELFF

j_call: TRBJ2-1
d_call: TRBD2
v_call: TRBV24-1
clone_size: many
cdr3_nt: TGTGCCACCAGTGATTTCGGGACTAGCGGGGATGAGCAGTTCTTC
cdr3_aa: CATSDFGTSGDEQFF

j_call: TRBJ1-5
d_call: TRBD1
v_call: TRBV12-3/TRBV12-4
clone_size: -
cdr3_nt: TGTGCCAGCAGTTCCTGGGACAGGGCCGATGATCCCCAGCATTTT
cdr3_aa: CASSSWDRADDPQHF

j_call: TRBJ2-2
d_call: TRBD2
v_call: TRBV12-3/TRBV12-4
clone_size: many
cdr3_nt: TGTGCCACCAGGGAGACTAGCGGGAACACCGGGGAGCTGTTTTTT
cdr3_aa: CATRETSGNTGELFF

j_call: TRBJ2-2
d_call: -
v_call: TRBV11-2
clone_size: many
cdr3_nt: TGTGCCAGCAGCTTAGTCAGTCACACCGGGGAGCTGTTTTTT
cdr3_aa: CASSLVSHTGELFF

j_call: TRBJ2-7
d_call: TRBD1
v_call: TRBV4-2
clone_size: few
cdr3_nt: TGTGCCAGCAGCCAAGCGGGACAGGGTATTGAGCAGTACTTC
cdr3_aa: CASSQAGQGIEQYF

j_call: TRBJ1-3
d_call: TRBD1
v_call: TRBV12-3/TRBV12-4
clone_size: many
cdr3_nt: TGTGCCAGCGGGGAGGACAGGGTGAACACCATATATTTT
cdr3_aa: CASGEDRVNTIYF

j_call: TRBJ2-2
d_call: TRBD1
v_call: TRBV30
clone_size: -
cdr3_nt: TGTGCCTGGAGGGGGACAGGAGCCGGGGAGCTGTTTTTT
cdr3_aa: CAWRGTGAGELFF